This T cell receptor beta chain was documented in a study of blood T cell repertoires in COVID-19. Study background: T cells, B-cell-depleted T cells, or PBMCs provided the cDNA or gDNA that served as material.

Sequencing used immunoSEQ multiplex PCR; TCRdb keeps in-frame clones, though not all of them. The data contain approximately 340,000 clones, roughly nine tenths of them singletons. In regard to this clone: Other DNA sequences of this sample code for an identical CDR3.

Germline V lookup: CDR1 SNHLY, CDR2 FYNNEI. After removal of 1 base from V and 7 bases from J, the junction contained 5 bases not matched to a gene. CDR3 length: 15 amino acids. Participant-given clinical history determined each cohort assignment. In the 2 weeks before study entry, exposed participants met a COVID-19 case, which was PCR-confirmed or clinician-diagnosed. Sequenced material: PBMCs or T cells enriched from blood (not recorded which). The receptor was isolated from a middle-aged woman who had been exposed to COVID-19. The chain recombines TRBV2 with TRBJ2-1; the match to TRBD2 covers 9 bases. CDR3 loop: CASSEVAGGLNEQFF. Written as DNA, the CDR3 is TGTGCCAGCAGTGAAGTCGCGGGGGGGCTGAATGAGCAGTTCTTC.